A selection of T cell receptor beta chains follows, all from one sample in a study of response to subunit inactivated influenza vaccine. TCRdb re-analysed the RT-PCR reads in MiXCR, keeping a single row per CDR3 protein. The sample has 650,000 to 800,000 distinct CDR3 sequences, roughly 14% seen once. This material consisted of PBMCs from blood, taken 14 days before vaccination. The receptors were gathered from a man in his fifties or sixties who received an inactivated influenza vaccine. Both conserved end residues are part of each CDR3. A D gene is named only where the DNA matches it firmly. The size field is filled for only some rows; it gives once, few, many or a size class.

d_call clone_size j_call v_call cdr3_aa cdr3_nt
. . TRBJ2-1 TRBV27 CASSPGGEWGEQFF TGTGCCAGCAGTCCGGGTGGCGAATGGGGTGAGCAGTTCTTC
. . TRBJ2-1 TRBV20-1 CSARANRGLLNEQFF TGCAGTGCTAGAGCCAACCGCGGACTACTCAATGAGCAGTTCTTC
. many TRBJ2-7 TRBV29-1 CSVEGEGTVLPYEQYF TGCAGCGTTGAAGGGGAGGGGACAGTCTTACCCTACGAGCAGTACTTC
. many TRBJ1-1 TRBV15 CATSPPGDEAFF TGTGCCACCAGCCCCCCAGGGGATGAAGCTTTCTTT
. once TRBJ2-7 TRBV2 CAITDDMWGASYEQYF TGTGCCATTACCGATGATATGTGGGGGGCATCCTACGAGCAGTACTTC
. few TRBJ2-2 TRBV5-6 CASSWTSGENGELFF TGTGCCAGCAGCTGGACTTCGGGGGAGAACGGGGAGCTGTTTTTT
. . TRBJ2-7 TRBV20-1 CSARAPGSYEQYF TGCAGTGCTAGAGCTCCCGGCTCCTACGAGCAGTACTTC
TRBD1 once TRBJ2-2 TRBV12-3/TRBV12-4 CASGRQGGWTGELFF TGTGCCAGCGGAAGACAGGGTGGGTGGACCGGGGAGCTGTTTTTT
TRBD2 many TRBJ2-3 TRBV27 CASSSGLAGPTDTQYF TGTGCCAGCAGTTCGGGACTAGCGGGACCCACAGATACGCAGTATTTT
TRBD2 few TRBJ2-7 TRBV11-1 CASSQDRTSGRITYEQYF TGTGCCAGCAGCCAAGACCGGACTAGCGGGCGGATTACCTACGAGCAGTACTTC
. . TRBJ2-7 TRBV12-3/TRBV12-4 CASRSSRQQDSYEQYF TGTGCCAGCAGGTCCTCGCGGCAGCAGGACTCCTACGAGCAGTACTTC
. many TRBJ2-1 TRBV12-3/TRBV12-4 CASSLGAHVNEQFF TGTGCCAGCAGTTTAGGGGCGCACGTGAATGAGCAGTTCTTC
. few TRBJ2-2 TRBV7-6 CASTLLGEVGTGELFF TGTGCCAGCACCCTTCTAGGGGAGGTCGGCACCGGGGAGCTGTTTTTT
TRBD2 many TRBJ2-2 TRBV25-1 CASSEYGGRGTGELFF TGTGCCAGCAGTGAATACGGCGGGAGGGGAACCGGGGAGCTGTTTTTT
. few TRBJ2-3 TRBV5-1 CASRDSLWVTDTQYF TGCGCCAGCAGGGACTCCCTGTGGGTCACAGATACGCAGTATTTT
TRBD2 few TRBJ2-7 TRBV6-2/TRBV6-3 CASRRTSGAYEQYF TGTGCCAGCCGGCGGACTAGCGGCGCCTACGAGCAGTACTTC
TRBD1 . TRBJ1-6 TRBV7-2 CASSLTDRGRSPLHF TGTGCCAGCAGCTTAACGGACAGGGGGCGTTCACCCCTCCACTTT
TRBD1 . TRBJ1-6 TRBV13 CASSWDRGLGSPLHF TGTGCCAGCAGCTGGGACAGGGGTTTAGGATCACCCCTCCACTTT
. . TRBJ2-5 TRBV6-6 CASGHDLQETQYF TGTGCCAGCGGACATGATCTACAAGAGACCCAGTACTTC
. few TRBJ2-7 TRBV4-3 CASSQVIDRRDEQYF TGCGCCAGCAGCCAAGTCATTGACCGTAGAGACGAGCAGTACTTC